This TCR beta chain appears in the sequencing data of a study of CXCR3-negative and CXCR3-positive naive CD8 T cells. The method, 5' RACE with UMI labels, was used to prepare the TRB cDNA libraries. TCRdb re-called the 5' RACE reads; one entry per CDR3 protein, DNA not given. This table holds approximately 83,000 distinct CDR3 sequences. The CDR3 has 15 amino acids. Germline CDR1 reads SEHNR; CDR2 reads FQNEAQ (reference sequence). The receptor's source is a human donor in good health. Some clones in this sample may be carry-over from other donors' samples. The chain joins TRBV7-9 to TRBJ2-5; TCRdb gives TRBD1 as the D gene, but with no DNA this cannot be confirmed. The source material was naive CXCR3- CD8+ T cells from blood. Subset reported: CD45RO-CCR7+CD27+CD95- naive CD8+ T cells lacking CXCR3 (TNR3-). CDR3: CASSLALTGLETQYF.